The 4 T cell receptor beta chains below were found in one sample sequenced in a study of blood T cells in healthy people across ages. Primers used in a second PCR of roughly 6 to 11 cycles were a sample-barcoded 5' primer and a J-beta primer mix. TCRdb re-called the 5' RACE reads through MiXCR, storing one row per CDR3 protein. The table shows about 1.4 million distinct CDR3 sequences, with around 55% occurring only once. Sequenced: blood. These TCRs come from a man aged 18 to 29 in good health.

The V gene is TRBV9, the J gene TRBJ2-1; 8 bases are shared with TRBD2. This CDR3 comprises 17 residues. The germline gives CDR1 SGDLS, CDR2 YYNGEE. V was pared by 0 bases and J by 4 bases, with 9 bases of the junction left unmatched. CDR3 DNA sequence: TGTGCCAGCAGCGTAGACGCCAGCGGGAGTTTGTACAATGAGCAGTTCTTC. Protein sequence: CASSVDASGSLYNEQFF.

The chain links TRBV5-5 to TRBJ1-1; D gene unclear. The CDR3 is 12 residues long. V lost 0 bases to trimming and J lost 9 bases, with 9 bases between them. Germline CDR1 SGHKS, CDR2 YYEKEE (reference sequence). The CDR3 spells CASSLADSKAFF. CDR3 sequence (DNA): TGTGCCAGCAGCTTGGCGGATAGTAAAGCTTTCTTT.

CDR3 sequence (DNA): TGCGCCAGCAGCTTAGCAGGGGGCGTTTACAATGAGCAGTTCTTC. Encoded protein: CASSLAGGVYNEQFF. The chain links TRBV5-1 to TRBJ2-1, with TRBD1 matching over 8 bases. Germline CDR1 reads SGHRS; CDR2 reads YFSETQ. After removal of 2 bases from V and 4 bases from J, the junction contained 5 bases not matched to a gene. CDR3 length: 15 amino acids.

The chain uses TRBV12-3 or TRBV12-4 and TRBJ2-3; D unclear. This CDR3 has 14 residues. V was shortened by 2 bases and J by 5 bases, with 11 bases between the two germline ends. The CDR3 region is CASSLWAVRDTQYF. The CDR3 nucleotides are TGTGCCAGCAGTTTATGGGCAGTACGAGATACGCAGTATTTT.